The rows below give T cell receptor beta chains drawn from one sample of a study of molecular identifiers for immune sequencing clone quantification. Using its own MiXCR run on the PCR reads, TCRdb lists one record per CDR3 protein. Of 550,000 to 750,000 distinct CDR3 sequences listed, nearly 20% are singletons. Sequencing input: naive CD8+ T cells from blood, with Jurkat cell RNA spiked in. The receptors shown here come from a human donor in good health. Some libraries in this study had Jurkat cell RNA spiked in. CDR3s include the opening cysteine and the closing phenylalanine or tryptophan. A D gene is named only where the DNA matches it firmly. Not all rows give a size; the values are once, few, many and, for expanded clones, a class.

many	.	TRBV4-3	TRBJ2-2	TGCGCCAGCAGCCATGGGTGGAGGGCCGACACCGGGGAGCTGTTTTTT	CASSHGWRADTGELFF
.	.	TRBV6-5	TRBJ1-3	TGTGCCAGCAGTTACTCGAGAGATCAGGGAATCTGGTCCTCTGGAAACACCATACATTTT	CASSYSRDQGIWSSGNTIHF
.	.	TRBV5-1	TRBJ2-7	TGCGCCAGCAGCGACCGGGACACCGAGCAGTACTTC	CASSDRDTEQYF
many	.	TRBV15	TRBJ1-4	TGTGCCACCAGGCAGGGGAGCAATGAAAAACTGTTTTTT	CATRQGSNEKLFF
many	.	TRBV27	TRBJ2-7	TGTGCCAGCAGCCTTGGGACTTCGGGACAGACCTACGAGCAGTACTTC	CASSLGTSGQTYEQYF
.	TRBD2	TRBV6-2/TRBV6-3	TRBJ2-3	TGTGCCAGCAAGGGACTAGCGTATATATACACTGACCCAGATACGCAGTATTTT	CASKGLAYIYTDPDTQYF
.	TRBD2	TRBV28	TRBJ2-7	TGTGCCAGCTCAATCAACGATAGCGGGAGTATCTACGAGCAGTACTTC	CASSINDSGSIYEQYF
few	.	TRBV5-3	TRBJ2-5	TGTGCCAGCAGCTTGGATCTCACGGGGGAGACCCAGTACTTC	CASSLDLTGETQYF
many	.	TRBV29-1	TRBJ2-5	TGCAGCGTTGAAACTCCCCTAGAGGGGCGGGTGCAAGAGACCCAGTACTTC	CSVETPLEGRVQETQYF
many	.	TRBV7-6	TRBJ2-5	TGTGCCAGCAGCACGGACGGGGGCTCAGAGACCCAGTACTTC	CASSTDGGSETQYF
.	.	TRBV19	TRBJ2-1	TGTGCCAGTAGTATAGAGTGGGGTTCCTACAATGAGCAGTTCTTC	CASSIEWGSYNEQFF
few	TRBD1	TRBV19	TRBJ2-2	TGTGCCAGTAGACCGGGACAGGGTACCGGGGAGCTGTTTTTT	CASRPGQGTGELFF
many	TRBD1	TRBV14	TRBJ2-7	TGTGCCAGCAGCCAACGACAGGGCCGGAGCTACGAGCAGTACTTC	CASSQRQGRSYEQYF
many	.	TRBV7-9	TRBJ2-5	TGTGCCAGCAGCTTATCAGGAAACCAAGAGACCCAGTACTTC	CASSLSGNQETQYF
few	.	TRBV20-1	TRBJ2-1	TGCAGTGTGGGGGGGGGGCCATACAATGAGCAGTTCTTC	CSVGGGPYNEQFF
few	TRBD2	TRBV16	TRBJ2-1	TGTGCCAGCAGCCTCAGCGGGAGGGCCTCCTACAATGAGCAGTTCTTC	CASSLSGRASYNEQFF
.	.	TRBV10-3	TRBJ2-2	TGTGCCATCTCGAGTCCGGAGAACGCGAACACCGGGGAGCTGTTTTTT	CAISSPENANTGELFF
many	TRBD2	TRBV7-9	TRBJ2-3	TGTGCCAGCAGACCGACTAGCGGGGGATACCCAGATACGCAGTATTTT	CASRPTSGGYPDTQYF
many	TRBD1	TRBV10-3	TRBJ2-6	TGTGCCATCATGGGGACAGACAACTCTGGGGCCAACGTCCTGACTTTC	CAIMGTDNSGANVLTF
many	.	TRBV7-6	TRBJ1-3	TGTGCCAGCACCAGGCGGGATTCAGAAAACACCATATATTTT	CASTRRDSENTIYF
many	.	TRBV28	TRBJ1-3	TGTGCCAGCTACCGTGAGGGAAACACCATATATTTT	CASYREGNTIYF
.	TRBD1	TRBV27	TRBJ2-2	TGTGCCAGCAGTTTCGGACAGGGAACGAACACCGGGGAGCTGTTTTTT	CASSFGQGTNTGELFF
many	.	TRBV19	TRBJ2-2	TGTGCCAGTAGTATACTTGGGCTAACCGGGGAGCTGTTTTTT	CASSILGLTGELFF
many	TRBD1	TRBV9	TRBJ1-1	TGTGCCAGCAGCGCAGGGACAGTAAACACTGAAGCTTTCTTT	CASSAGTVNTEAFF
few	.	TRBV15	TRBJ2-1	TGTGCCACCAGCTCAGGGGAGGGTAGGTACAATGAGCAGTTCTTC	CATSSGEGRYNEQFF
few	.	TRBV6-6	TRBJ2-1	TGTGCCAGCAGGTCTGACTTTTCGCGCGATGAGCAGTTCTTC	CASRSDFSRDEQFF
few	TRBD2	TRBV6-4	TRBJ2-3	TGTGCCAGCAGTGACCTGTGTAGCACGGGGGGTGGAGATACGCAGTATTTT	CASSDLCSTGGGDTQYF
many	TRBD2	TRBV7-9	TRBJ2-7	TGTGCCAGCAGTCCCGCCGGGGGGTTCTACGAGCAGTACTTC	CASSPAGGFYEQYF
many	.	TRBV6-5	TRBJ2-3	TGTGCCAGCAGTTCGGAGAGCACAGATACGCAGTATTTT	CASSSESTDTQYF
many	.	TRBV21-1	TRBJ2-2	TGTGCCAGCAGCAAAATTAGGACTAGCGGGAGTTCAGGGAACACCGGGGAGCTGTTTTTT	CASSKIRTSGSSGNTGELFF
.	TRBD1	TRBV6-5	TRBJ1-1	TGTGCCAGCAGGATTGGACAGGGTTACACTGAAGCTTTCTTT	CASRIGQGYTEAFF
many	.	TRBV12-3/TRBV12-4	TRBJ1-1	TGTGCCAGCAGTTTGTCACCTTTCGCTGAAGCTTTCTTT	CASSLSPFAEAFF
many	.	TRBV20-1	TRBJ2-7	TGCAGTGCTCTTCCTGGGATCGATGAGGACGAGCAGTACTTC	CSALPGIDEDEQYF
many	.	TRBV6-5	TRBJ1-4	TGTGCCAGCAGGAGAGCAACTAATGAAAAACTGTTTTTT	CASRRATNEKLFF
few	.	TRBV12-3/TRBV12-4	TRBJ1-2	TGTGCCAGCAGTTTGGTCCAGAACTATGGCTACACCTTC	CASSLVQNYGYTF
.	.	TRBV6-4	TRBJ1-4	TGTGCCAGCAGTGGTCTGACTACTTTGGTGGAAAAACTGTTTTTT	CASSGLTTLVEKLFF
few	TRBD1	TRBV12-3/TRBV12-4	TRBJ1-3	TGTGCCAGCAGTTTAAGTTTCGAGGGGGCAAGTGGAAACACCATATATTTT	CASSLSFEGASGNTIYF
many	TRBD1	TRBV28	TRBJ2-3	TGTGCCAGCAGTTCGCCCCAGGGGGGCACAGATACGCAGTATTTT	CASSSPQGGTDTQYF
.	.	TRBV4-1	TRBJ2-5	TGCGCCAGCAGCCAGCTAACGGCGGGGGCCCTCCAAGAGACCCAGTACTTC	CASSQLTAGALQETQYF
many	.	TRBV13	TRBJ2-7	TGTGCCAGCAGCTTAGGCGGGGAGGTCCTGGGGTCCTACGAGCAGTACTTC	CASSLGGEVLGSYEQYF
few	TRBD2	TRBV11-2	TRBJ2-7	TGTGCCAGCAGGTTGAGCGGGGGATCGTCGTACGAGCAGTACTTC	CASRLSGGSSYEQYF
many	.	TRBV29-1	TRBJ2-7	TGCAGCGTCGTAGGAGGGGGAGTCGAGCAGTACTTC	CSVVGGGVEQYF